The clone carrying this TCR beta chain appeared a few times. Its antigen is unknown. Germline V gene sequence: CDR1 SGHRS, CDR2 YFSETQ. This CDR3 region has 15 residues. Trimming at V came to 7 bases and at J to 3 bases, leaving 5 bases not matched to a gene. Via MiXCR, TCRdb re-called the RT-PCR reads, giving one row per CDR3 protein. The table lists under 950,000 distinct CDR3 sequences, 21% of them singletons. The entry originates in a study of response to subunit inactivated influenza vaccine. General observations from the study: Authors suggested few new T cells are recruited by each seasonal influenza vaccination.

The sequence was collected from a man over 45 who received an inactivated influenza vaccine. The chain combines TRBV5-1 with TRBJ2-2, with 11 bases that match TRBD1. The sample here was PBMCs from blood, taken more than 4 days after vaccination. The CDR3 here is CASRTGGADTGELFF. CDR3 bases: TGCGCCAGCCGGACAGGGGGCGCGGACACCGGGGAGCTGTTTTTT.